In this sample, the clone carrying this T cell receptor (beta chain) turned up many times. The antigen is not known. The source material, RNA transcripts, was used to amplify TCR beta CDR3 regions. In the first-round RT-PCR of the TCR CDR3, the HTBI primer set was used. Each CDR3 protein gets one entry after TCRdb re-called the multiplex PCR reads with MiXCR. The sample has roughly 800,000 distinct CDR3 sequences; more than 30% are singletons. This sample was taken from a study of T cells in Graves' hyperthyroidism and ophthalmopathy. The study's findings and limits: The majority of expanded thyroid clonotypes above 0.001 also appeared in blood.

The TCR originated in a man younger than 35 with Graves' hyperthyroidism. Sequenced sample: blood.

DNA of the CDR3: TGTGCCAGTAGCGCCGGGGACAGAACGGACACCATATATTTT. Translating it yields CASSAGDRTDTIYF. This chain connects TRBV19 to TRBJ1-3, with TRBD1 matching 7 bases. With 6 bases clipped from V and 8 bases from J, the junction kept 10 bases outside the gene matches. The length of the CDR3 is 14 residues. Germline-derived CDR1 and CDR2 are LNHDA and SQIVND (reference sequence).